This T cell receptor (beta chain) derives from a study of cytomegalovirus exposure and HLA in healthy donors. Study at large: Ancestry clustering placed 81% of roughly 410 genotyped donors in the Caucasian-associated cluster. Study results and caveats: Available immune exposure information covered CMV serostatus only. Rates of TCR association differed by HLA locus in a later analysis, with DRB1 highest and HLA-C lowest.

60 Vbeta and 13 Jbeta primers were used in PCR. The protocol was immunoSEQ multiplex PCR, while the TCRdb copy is restricted to in-frame clones and leaves out a portion. The sample shows under 250,000 clones, over 70% of them seen only once. For this clone: As yet, its antigen is unknown.

V lost 3 bases to trimming and J lost 4 bases; unmatched junction nucleotides: 3. CDR3 length equals 13 residues. From germline, CDR1 is SNHLY and CDR2 FYNNEI. This sequence originates from a boy aged 2-15 years in good health and CMV-seronegative. The chain links TRBV2 to TRBJ2-7; 7 bases line up with TRBD1. The sequenced material came from PBMCs. In DNA, the CDR3 is TGTGCCAGCAGTGAGGACAGGAGTTACGAGCAGTACTTC. Residues: CASSEDRSYEQYF.